The rows below give T cell receptor beta chains drawn from one sample of a study of OX40 agonist ivuxolimab in advanced cancers. Clones were sequenced by immunoSEQ multiplex PCR, and TCRdb holds only the in-frame ones, with some missing. Of tens of thousands of clones detected, roughly 83% appear once; the ten largest clones hold less than 0.9%. The material sequenced was CD4+ or CD8+ T cells sorted from blood, taken in a trial of the OX40 agonist ivuxolimab. These receptors all stem from an adult with an advanced solid tumor such as melanoma, head and neck, liver or kidney cancer. Both conserved end residues are part of each CDR3. D genes are given only for firm matches. Some rows have no size entry. The others give once, few or many, or a class for an expanded clone.

clone size: -; D gene: TRBD2; V gene: TRBV7-6; J gene: TRBJ2-1; CDR3 protein: CASSLAGAGAVYNEQFF; CDR3 DNA: TGTGCCAGCAGCTTAGCGGGAGCGGGAGCGGTCTACAATGAGCAGTTCTTC
clone size: -; D gene: TRBD1; V gene: TRBV28; J gene: TRBJ1-2; CDR3 protein: CASRTGEGGYGYTF; CDR3 DNA: TGTGCCAGCAGGACAGGGGAGGGGGGCTATGGCTACACCTTC
clone size: -; D gene: -; V gene: TRBV20-1; J gene: TRBJ2-5; CDR3 protein: CSVRPGETQYF; CDR3 DNA: TGCAGTGTAAGGCCTGGTGAGACCCAGTACTTC
clone size: -; D gene: -; V gene: TRBV6-5; J gene: TRBJ2-5; CDR3 protein: CASTRGETQYF; CDR3 DNA: TGTGCCAGCACTCGGGGAGAGACCCAGTACTTC
clone size: -; D gene: -; V gene: TRBV5-6; J gene: TRBJ2-5; CDR3 protein: CASRLFVRRHQETQYF; CDR3 DNA: TGTGCCAGCAGGCTTTTTGTCAGGCGACACCAAGAGACCCAGTACTTC
clone size: -; D gene: -; V gene: TRBV19; J gene: TRBJ1-6; CDR3 protein: CASRTRGRFSPLHF; CDR3 DNA: TGTGCCAGTAGGACTCGGGGTAGGTTTTCACCCCTCCACTTT
clone size: once; D gene: TRBD1; V gene: TRBV27; J gene: TRBJ1-4; CDR3 protein: CASSFRDRGHNEKLFF; CDR3 DNA: TGTGCCAGCAGTTTCCGGGACAGGGGTCACAATGAAAAACTGTTTTTT
clone size: -; D gene: TRBD1; V gene: TRBV5-6; J gene: TRBJ2-1; CDR3 protein: CASSLGDRGFF; CDR3 DNA: TGTGCCAGCAGCTTGGGGGACAGGGGGTTCTTC
clone size: -; D gene: -; V gene: TRBV6-4; J gene: TRBJ1-1; CDR3 protein: CASTGRMNTEAFF; CDR3 DNA: TGTGCCTCTACCGGAAGGATGAACACTGAAGCTTTCTTT
clone size: few; D gene: -; V gene: TRBV29-1; J gene: TRBJ1-1; CDR3 protein: CSAGAGWGMNTEAFF; CDR3 DNA: TGCAGCGCTGGGGCAGGGTGGGGTATGAACACTGAAGCTTTCTTT
clone size: -; D gene: TRBD1; V gene: TRBV7-9; J gene: TRBJ2-7; CDR3 protein: CASSLAGQTAYEQYF; CDR3 DNA: TGTGCCAGCAGCTTAGCGGGACAGACCGCCTACGAGCAGTACTTC
clone size: -; D gene: TRBD1; V gene: TRBV10-3; J gene: TRBJ1-4; CDR3 protein: CAIGEGQGQGEKLFF; CDR3 DNA: TGTGCCATCGGGGAGGGACAGGGCCAGGGTGAAAAACTGTTTTTT
clone size: -; D gene: TRBD1; V gene: TRBV2; J gene: TRBJ1-3; CDR3 protein: CASRQTGQGGNTIYF; CDR3 DNA: TGTGCCAGCAGGCAAACGGGACAGGGAGGGAACACCATATATTTT
clone size: -; D gene: TRBD2; V gene: TRBV5-1; J gene: TRBJ2-3; CDR3 protein: CASTYIAGGADTQYF; CDR3 DNA: TGCGCCAGCACCTACATAGCGGGGGGCGCAGATACGCAGTATTTT
clone size: -; D gene: TRBD1; V gene: TRBV10-1; J gene: TRBJ2-1; CDR3 protein: CASSLAQGSNEQFF; CDR3 DNA: TGCGCCAGCAGCCTAGCACAGGGGTCGAATGAGCAGTTCTTC
clone size: -; D gene: TRBD2; V gene: TRBV19; J gene: TRBJ2-7; CDR3 protein: CASSRFSGSNYEQYF; CDR3 DNA: TGTGCCAGTAGTAGGTTTAGCGGGAGCAACTACGAGCAGTACTTC
clone size: once; D gene: TRBD2; V gene: TRBV5-4; J gene: TRBJ2-1; CDR3 protein: CASSPESGRADNEQFF; CDR3 DNA: TGTGCCAGCAGCCCGGAAAGCGGGAGGGCAGATAATGAGCAGTTCTTC
clone size: -; D gene: -; V gene: TRBV7-6; J gene: TRBJ1-3; CDR3 protein: CASSLGMQTISGNTIYF; CDR3 DNA: TGTGCCAGCAGCTTAGGGATGCAGACGATCTCTGGAAACACCATATATTTT
clone size: -; D gene: -; V gene: TRBV25-1; J gene: TRBJ1-4; CDR3 protein: CASSERPNEKLFF; CDR3 DNA: TGTGCCAGCAGTGAACGACCTAATGAAAAACTGTTTTTT
clone size: -; D gene: -; V gene: TRBV4-1; J gene: TRBJ2-7; CDR3 protein: CASSQDPARSYEQYF; CDR3 DNA: TGCGCCAGCAGCCAAGATCCGGCCAGATCCTACGAGCAGTACTTC
clone size: few; D gene: -; V gene: TRBV1; J gene: TRBJ2-6; CDR3 protein: CTSSQDQLAGGRFSGANVLTF; CDR3 DNA: TGCACCAGCAGCCAAGATCAACTAGCGGGGGGAAGGTTCTCTGGGGCCAACGTCCTGACTTTC
clone size: -; D gene: -; V gene: TRBV5-1; J gene: TRBJ2-1; CDR3 protein: CASSLTGSSYNEQFF; CDR3 DNA: TGCGCCAGCAGCTTAACCGGGAGCTCCTACAATGAGCAGTTCTTC
clone size: -; D gene: -; V gene: TRBV7-2; J gene: TRBJ2-2; CDR3 protein: CASSLNSAGELFF; CDR3 DNA: TGTGCCAGCAGCTTAAACTCGGCCGGGGAGCTGTTTTTT
clone size: -; D gene: -; V gene: TRBV7-2; J gene: TRBJ2-3; CDR3 protein: CASSSPRGTDTQYF; CDR3 DNA: TGTGCCAGCAGCTCACCTAGGGGGACAGATACGCAGTATTTT
clone size: -; D gene: -; V gene: TRBV6-1; J gene: TRBJ2-7; CDR3 protein: CASSVAAGSSSYEQYF; CDR3 DNA: TGTGCCAGCAGTGTCGCGGCGGGATCATCGTCCTACGAGCAGTACTTC
clone size: -; D gene: -; V gene: TRBV4-1; J gene: TRBJ1-2; CDR3 protein: CASSSHGGSHYGYTF; CDR3 DNA: TGCGCCAGCAGTTCCCATGGGGGCTCCCACTATGGCTACACCTTC
clone size: -; D gene: -; V gene: TRBV21-1; J gene: TRBJ1-5; CDR3 protein: CASTQRSRGNQPQHF; CDR3 DNA: TGTGCCAGCACCCAAAGATCCAGGGGGAATCAGCCCCAGCATTTT
clone size: -; D gene: -; V gene: TRBV18; J gene: TRBJ1-2; CDR3 protein: CASSPFPGAANYGYTF; CDR3 DNA: TGTGCCAGCTCACCATTCCCAGGGGCAGCTAACTATGGCTACACCTTC
clone size: -; D gene: -; V gene: TRBV27; J gene: TRBJ1-2; CDR3 protein: CASSLSYNYGYTF; CDR3 DNA: TGTGCCAGCAGTTTATCGTATAACTATGGCTACACCTTC
clone size: -; D gene: -; V gene: TRBV18; J gene: TRBJ2-5; CDR3 protein: CASSPPGEETQYF; CDR3 DNA: TGTGCCAGCTCACCCCCGGGAGAAGAGACCCAGTACTTC
clone size: few; D gene: -; V gene: TRBV30; J gene: TRBJ1-5; CDR3 protein: CAWTQGANQPQHF; CDR3 DNA: TGTGCCTGGACCCAGGGAGCTAATCAGCCCCAGCATTTT
clone size: once; D gene: -; V gene: TRBV5-4; J gene: TRBJ1-4; CDR3 protein: CASSLTPDEKLFF; CDR3 DNA: TGTGCCAGCAGCTTGACGCCAGATGAAAAACTGTTTTTT
clone size: -; D gene: TRBD2; V gene: TRBV2; J gene: TRBJ2-5; CDR3 protein: CASSEAILAGVWETQYF; CDR3 DNA: TGTGCCAGCAGTGAAGCAATCCTAGCGGGAGTGTGGGAGACCCAGTACTTC
clone size: few; D gene: -; V gene: TRBV7-8; J gene: TRBJ2-5; CDR3 protein: CASSPQRNVPRIQETQYF; CDR3 DNA: TGTGCCAGCAGCCCGCAAAGGAATGTCCCAAGGATACAAGAGACCCAGTACTTC
clone size: -; D gene: -; V gene: TRBV5-1; J gene: TRBJ1-5; CDR3 protein: CASSPTGGSDQPQHF; CDR3 DNA: TGCGCCAGCAGCCCAACCGGGGGGTCGGATCAGCCCCAGCATTTT
clone size: -; D gene: TRBD2; V gene: TRBV4-1; J gene: TRBJ2-7; CDR3 protein: CASSQEGLVKQYF; CDR3 DNA: TGCGCCAGCAGCCAAGAGGGACTAGTAAAGCAGTACTTC
clone size: -; D gene: -; V gene: TRBV28; J gene: TRBJ1-4; CDR3 protein: CASTETGPLKKLFF; CDR3 DNA: TGTGCCAGCACCGAGACGGGACCTCTGAAAAAACTGTTTTTT
clone size: -; D gene: -; V gene: TRBV6-6; J gene: TRBJ2-2; CDR3 protein: CASSPDRTAGELFF; CDR3 DNA: TGTGCCAGCAGCCCCGACCGAACCGCCGGGGAGCTGTTTTTT
clone size: -; D gene: -; V gene: TRBV5-1; J gene: TRBJ2-6; CDR3 protein: CASSLRGRERLGSGANVLTF; CDR3 DNA: TGCGCCAGCAGCTTGAGGGGCCGGGAGAGGCTAGGGTCTGGGGCCAACGTCCTGACTTTC
clone size: once; D gene: -; V gene: TRBV19; J gene: TRBJ1-1; CDR3 protein: CASSIHRERGSGNTEAFF; CDR3 DNA: TGTGCCAGTAGTATCCACAGGGAACGGGGGAGTGGGAACACTGAAGCTTTCTTT
clone size: -; D gene: -; V gene: TRBV18; J gene: TRBJ2-7; CDR3 protein: CASSSDREQYF; CDR3 DNA: TGTGCCAGCTCTTCGGACCGAGAGCAGTACTTC
clone size: -; D gene: TRBD1; V gene: TRBV6-5; J gene: TRBJ1-1; CDR3 protein: CASSYTGGNTEAFF; CDR3 DNA: TGTGCCAGCAGTTACACAGGGGGAAACACTGAAGCTTTCTTT
clone size: -; D gene: TRBD1; V gene: TRBV6-6; J gene: TRBJ1-5; CDR3 protein: CATGTGGRNQPQHF; CDR3 DNA: TGTGCCACCGGGACAGGGGGCCGGAATCAGCCCCAGCATTTT
clone size: -; D gene: -; V gene: TRBV25-1; J gene: TRBJ2-1; CDR3 protein: CASSEYVSREGYNEQFF; CDR3 DNA: TGTGCCAGCAGTGAATATGTGAGCAGGGAAGGTTACAATGAGCAGTTCTTC
clone size: -; D gene: TRBD2; V gene: TRBV27; J gene: TRBJ2-5; CDR3 protein: CASSSRSGGGETQYF; CDR3 DNA: TGTGCCAGCAGTAGTAGGTCGGGGGGTGGGGAGACCCAGTACTTC
clone size: -; D gene: -; V gene: TRBV10-3; J gene: TRBJ2-2; CDR3 protein: CAIRGEAGRAGELFF; CDR3 DNA: TGTGCCATCAGAGGGGAGGCCGGTAGGGCCGGGGAGCTGTTTTTT
clone size: few; D gene: -; V gene: TRBV2; J gene: TRBJ2-7; CDR3 protein: CASSYSYEQYF; CDR3 DNA: TGTGCCAGCAGTTACTCCTACGAGCAGTACTTC
clone size: -; D gene: -; V gene: TRBV20-1; J gene: TRBJ1-5; CDR3 protein: CSARGGQPQHF; CDR3 DNA: TGCAGTGCTAGAGGTGGTCAGCCCCAGCATTTT
clone size: -; D gene: TRBD1; V gene: TRBV19; J gene: TRBJ1-5; CDR3 protein: CASRTPGQGIGHNQPQHF; CDR3 DNA: TGTGCCAGTAGGACTCCGGGACAGGGAATTGGACACAATCAGCCCCAGCATTTT
clone size: -; D gene: TRBD1; V gene: TRBV11-2; J gene: TRBJ2-1; CDR3 protein: CASDRGGVLNEQFF; CDR3 DNA: TGTGCCAGCGACAGGGGTGGGGTTCTCAATGAGCAGTTCTTC
clone size: -; D gene: -; V gene: TRBV6-1; J gene: TRBJ1-3; CDR3 protein: CASSEKSSARSGNTIYF; CDR3 DNA: TGTGCCAGCAGTGAAAAGAGTTCGGCCCGCTCTGGAAACACCATATATTTT
clone size: -; D gene: -; V gene: TRBV10-3; J gene: TRBJ2-3; CDR3 protein: CAIRGRRSGQDTQYF; CDR3 DNA: TGTGCCATCAGAGGGCGCCGCTCTGGACAGGATACGCAGTATTTT
clone size: -; D gene: -; V gene: TRBV6-4; J gene: TRBJ2-3; CDR3 protein: CASSPAGGDTQYF; CDR3 DNA: TGTGCCAGCAGCCCCGCGGGCGGAGATACGCAGTATTTT
clone size: few; D gene: TRBD2; V gene: TRBV11-2; J gene: TRBJ2-7; CDR3 protein: CASSGLIGSGRSYEQYF; CDR3 DNA: TGTGCCAGCAGCGGGCTTATTGGTAGCGGGAGATCCTACGAGCAGTACTTC
clone size: -; D gene: -; V gene: TRBV2; J gene: TRBJ2-6; CDR3 protein: CASRGTGANVLTF; CDR3 DNA: TGTGCCAGCAGAGGGACTGGGGCCAACGTCCTGACTTTC
clone size: -; D gene: TRBD1; V gene: TRBV2; J gene: TRBJ2-7; CDR3 protein: CASSQQGVAYEQYF; CDR3 DNA: TGTGCCAGCAGCCAACAGGGGGTGGCCTACGAGCAGTACTTC
clone size: -; D gene: -; V gene: TRBV6-6; J gene: TRBJ2-1; CDR3 protein: CASSIPGYNEQFF; CDR3 DNA: TGTGCCAGCAGTATCCCAGGGTACAATGAGCAGTTCTTC
clone size: -; D gene: -; V gene: TRBV6-1; J gene: TRBJ1-2; CDR3 protein: CASSETLGGYTF; CDR3 DNA: TGTGCCAGCAGTGAAACGCTGGGAGGCTACACCTTC
clone size: -; D gene: -; V gene: TRBV6-1; J gene: TRBJ2-3; CDR3 protein: CASSGWGGKDTQYF; CDR3 DNA: TGTGCCAGCAGTGGGTGGGGGGGCAAAGATACGCAGTATTTT
clone size: many; D gene: TRBD1; V gene: TRBV9; J gene: TRBJ2-2; CDR3 protein: CASSGRGQGYGTGELFF; CDR3 DNA: TGTGCCAGCAGCGGCCGTGGACAGGGGTATGGCACCGGGGAGCTGTTTTTT